This T cell receptor (beta chain) was captured in a study of cytomegalovirus exposure and HLA in healthy donors. The method was immunoSEQ multiplex PCR; TCRdb's version includes in-frame clones alone and lacks a portion of them. Of some 260,000 clones in the sample, less than 95% are singletons; the top ten hold 3% to 3.5%. Study findings and constraints: The authors enumerated around 150 TCR beta chains as linked to cytomegalovirus.

Germline V gives CDR1 SGHRS, CDR2 YFSETQ. Trimming cost V 1 base and J 1 base, with 11 bases left between them. The CDR3 has 16 residues. Comments on this clone: Its specificity is not known.

Sample: PBMCs. The chain couples TRBV5-1 to TRBJ2-2; the D is unclear. This receptor was identified in a woman younger than 45 in good health and CMV-seronegative. CDR3 residues: CASSLFFYGNTGELFF. CDR3 DNA sequence: TGCGCCAGCAGCTTGTTCTTTTACGGGAACACCGGGGAGCTGTTTTTT.